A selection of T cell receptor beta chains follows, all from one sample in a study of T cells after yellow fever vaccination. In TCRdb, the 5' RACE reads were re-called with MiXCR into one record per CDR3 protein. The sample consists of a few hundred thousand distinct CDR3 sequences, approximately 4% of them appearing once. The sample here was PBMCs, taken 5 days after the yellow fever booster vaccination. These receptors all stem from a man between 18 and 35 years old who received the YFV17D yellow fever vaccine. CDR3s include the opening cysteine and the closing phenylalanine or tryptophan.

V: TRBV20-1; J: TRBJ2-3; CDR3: CSARAQSNTQYF
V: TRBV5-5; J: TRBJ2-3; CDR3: CASSLFLQGADTQYF
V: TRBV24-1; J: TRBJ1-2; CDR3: CATSEPDRPANYGYTF
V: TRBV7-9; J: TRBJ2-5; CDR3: CASSLTGEETQYF
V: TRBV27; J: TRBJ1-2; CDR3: CASSSLGVGSHGYTF
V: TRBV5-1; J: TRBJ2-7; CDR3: CASSSGTSGYEQYF
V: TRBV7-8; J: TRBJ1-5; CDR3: CASSSPGVIGPQHF
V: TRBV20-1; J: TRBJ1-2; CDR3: CSASLTNYGYTF
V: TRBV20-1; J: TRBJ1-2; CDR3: CSARPPSEHGYTF
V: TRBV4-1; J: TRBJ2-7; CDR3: CASSQAGRDTVQYF